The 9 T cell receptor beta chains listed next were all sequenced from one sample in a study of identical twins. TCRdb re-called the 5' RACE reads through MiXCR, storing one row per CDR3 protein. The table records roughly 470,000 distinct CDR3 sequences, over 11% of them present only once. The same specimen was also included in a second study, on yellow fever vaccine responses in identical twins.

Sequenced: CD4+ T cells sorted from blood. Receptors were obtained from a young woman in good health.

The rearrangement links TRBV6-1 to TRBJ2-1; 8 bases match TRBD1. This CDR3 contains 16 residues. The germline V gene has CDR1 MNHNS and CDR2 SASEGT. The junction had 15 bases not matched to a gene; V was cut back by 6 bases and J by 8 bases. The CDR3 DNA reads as TGTGCCAGCAGCAGGACAGGGTTTGCCTGGGAGGATGAGCAGTTCTTC. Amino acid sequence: CASSRTGFAWEDEQFF.

CDR3 DNA: TGTGCCATAAAGAACAGGGGCCCAGAGACCCAGTACTTC. As protein: CAIKNRGPETQYF. The chain carries TRBV2 and TRBJ2-5; 7 nucleotides align to TRBD1. The CDR3 extends over 13 amino acids. Trimming removed 10 bases from V and 4 bases from J; junction bases left unmatched: 9. Per germline, CDR1 SNHLY and CDR2 FYNNEI.

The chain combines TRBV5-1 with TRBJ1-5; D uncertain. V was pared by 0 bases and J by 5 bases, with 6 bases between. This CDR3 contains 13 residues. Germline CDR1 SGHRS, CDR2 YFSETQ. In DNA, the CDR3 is TGCGCCAGCAGCTTGGCCGTAGATCAGCCCCAGCATTTT. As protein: CASSLAVDQPQHF.

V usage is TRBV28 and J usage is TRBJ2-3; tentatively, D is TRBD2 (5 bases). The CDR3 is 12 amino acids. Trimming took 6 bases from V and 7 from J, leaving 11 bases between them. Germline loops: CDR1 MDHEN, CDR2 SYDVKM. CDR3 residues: CASRKERYTQYF. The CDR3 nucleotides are TGTGCCAGCAGGAAGGAGCGGTATACGCAGTATTTT.

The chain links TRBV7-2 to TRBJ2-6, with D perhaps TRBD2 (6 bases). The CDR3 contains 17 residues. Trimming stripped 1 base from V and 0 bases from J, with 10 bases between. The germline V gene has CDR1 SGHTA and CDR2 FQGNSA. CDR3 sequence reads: CASSLVGGDSGANVLTF. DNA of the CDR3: TGTGCCAGCAGCTTAGTCGGAGGGGACTCTGGGGCCAACGTCCTGACTTTC.

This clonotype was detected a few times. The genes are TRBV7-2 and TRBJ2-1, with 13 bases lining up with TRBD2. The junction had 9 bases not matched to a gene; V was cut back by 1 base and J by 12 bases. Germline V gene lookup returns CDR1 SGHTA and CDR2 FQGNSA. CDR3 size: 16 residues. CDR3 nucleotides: TGTGCCAGCAGCTTAGAAGGGACTAGCGGGACAAGCGGGCAGTTCTTC. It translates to CASSLEGTSGTSGQFF.

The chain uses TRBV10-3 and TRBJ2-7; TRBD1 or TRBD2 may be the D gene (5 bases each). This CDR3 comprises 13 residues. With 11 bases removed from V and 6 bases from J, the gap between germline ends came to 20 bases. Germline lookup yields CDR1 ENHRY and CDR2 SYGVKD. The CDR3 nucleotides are TGTGCCCATCGGGACGGCCCGCTTGCCGAGCAGTACTTC. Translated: CAHRDGPLAEQYF.

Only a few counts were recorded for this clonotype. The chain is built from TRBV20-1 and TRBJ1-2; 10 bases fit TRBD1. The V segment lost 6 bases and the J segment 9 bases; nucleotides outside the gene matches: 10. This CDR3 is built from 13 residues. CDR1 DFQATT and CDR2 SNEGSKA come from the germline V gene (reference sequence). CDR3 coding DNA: TGCAGTGCCACGGACAGGGGGTACCGAAGCTACACCTTC. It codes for CSATDRGYRSYTF.

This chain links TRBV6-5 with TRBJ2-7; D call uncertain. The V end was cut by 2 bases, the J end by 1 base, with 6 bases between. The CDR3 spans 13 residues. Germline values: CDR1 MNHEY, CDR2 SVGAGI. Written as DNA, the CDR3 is TGTGCCAGCAGTTACGGTCTATCCTACGAGCAGTACTTC. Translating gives CASSYGLSYEQYF.